This T cell receptor beta chain was identified during a study of cytomegalovirus exposure and HLA in healthy donors. This CDR3 is 17 amino acids long. The germline gives CDR1 LNHDA, CDR2 SQIVND (reference sequence). With 1 base clipped from V and 4 bases from J, the junction kept 8 bases outside the gene matches. Regarding the study as a whole: V- and J-gene trimming in TCR beta was tied to a missense DCLRE1C variant by an analysis performed later.

This clone came up a few times. Its antigen is not identified. It was with 60 Vbeta and 13 Jbeta primers that the PCR ran. The data were produced by immunoSEQ multiplex PCR, yet TCRdb's version contains in-frame clones alone and is incomplete. Altogether about 160,000 clones are present, around 68% being singletons, with the ten largest covering roughly 1.5%. Source material: PBMCs. V gene TRBV19 combines with J gene TRBJ2-2, with 8 bases aligning to TRBD2. The clonotype comes from a man in his forties or fifties in good health and CMV-seronegative. The CDR3 sequence: CASSIGGGGMGTGELFF. In nucleotides, the CDR3 is TGTGCCAGTAGTATAGGGGGCGGGGGGATGGGCACCGGGGAGCTGTTTTTT.